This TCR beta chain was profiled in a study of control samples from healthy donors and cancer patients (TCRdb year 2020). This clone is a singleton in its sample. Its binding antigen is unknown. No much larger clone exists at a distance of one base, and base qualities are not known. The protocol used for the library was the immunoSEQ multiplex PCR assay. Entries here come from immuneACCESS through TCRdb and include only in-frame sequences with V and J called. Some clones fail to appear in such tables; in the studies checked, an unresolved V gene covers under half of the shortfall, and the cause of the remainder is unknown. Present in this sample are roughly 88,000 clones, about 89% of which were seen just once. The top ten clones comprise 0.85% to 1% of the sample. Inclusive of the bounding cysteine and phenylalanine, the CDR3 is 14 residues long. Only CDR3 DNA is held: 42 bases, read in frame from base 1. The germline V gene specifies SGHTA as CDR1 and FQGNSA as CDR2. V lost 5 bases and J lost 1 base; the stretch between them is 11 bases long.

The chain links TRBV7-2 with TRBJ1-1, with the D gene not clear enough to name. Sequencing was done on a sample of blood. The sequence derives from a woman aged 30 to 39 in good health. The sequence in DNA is TGTGCCAGCAGCCAGACACTGGGGAACACTGAAGCTTTCTTT. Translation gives CASSQTLGNTEAFF.